This TCR beta chain is drawn from a study of T cells in localized non-small cell lung cancer. This clone was counted between two and nine times. Clones were read by immunoSEQ multiplex PCR, and TCRdb kept only the in-frame ones, dropping some. This table holds almost 40,000 clones, 86% found once. V gave up 5 bases and J gave up 5 bases; unmatched junction bases: 8. Germline loops: CDR1 SNHLY, CDR2 FYNNEI. The CDR3 totals 14 residues. The specimen comprised peripheral blood mononuclear cells, sampled before any cancer treatment. This sequence joins TRBV2 and TRBJ1-1, with TRBD1 matching over 7 bases. The receptor was derived from an older male donor with stage II lung adenocarcinoma. The CDR3 DNA is TGTGCCAGCAGTCTAAAACAGGGGCAGACTGAAGCTTTCTTT. It specifies CASSLKQGQTEAFF.